The 25 T cell receptor beta chains reported below all come from one sample, sequenced in a study of blood T cell repertoires in COVID-19. Here immunoSEQ multiplex PCR was the method, and the copy in TCRdb shows in-frame clones only, minus some. The data contain under 500,000 clones, roughly 85% of them seen just once; the ten biggest clones take up just under 2%. The sample consisted of PBMCs or T cells enriched from blood (not recorded which). These receptors all stem from a woman aged 18-29 years with acute COVID-19.

This clone was detected a few times. The genes are TRBV28 and TRBJ2-7; 7 bases line up with TRBD2. V trimming: 3 bases; J trimming: 4 bases; junction bases outside the gene matches: 6. The germline CDR1 and CDR2 sequences are MDHEN and SYDVKM. This CDR3 comprises 14 residues. The CDR3 loop is CASSFAGVVYEQYF. The CDR3 DNA reads as TGTGCCAGCAGTTTTGCGGGGGTCGTTTACGAGCAGTACTTC.

The chain combines TRBV10-3 with TRBJ1-5; D is possibly TRBD1 (5 bases). V shed 3 bases and J shed 6 bases, with 15 bases lying between them. Germline V lookup: CDR1 ENHRY, CDR2 SYGVKD. This CDR3 contains 15 residues. The CDR3 region is CAISDLAGIAQPQHF. The CDR3 nucleotides are TGTGCCATCAGTGACCTCGCAGGGATTGCTCAGCCCCAGCATTTT.

This sequence joins TRBV5-1 and TRBJ1-4, with a weak D call TRBD1 (5 bases). The CDR3 is made up of 14 amino acids. Germline-derived CDR1 and CDR2 are SGHRS and YFSETQ. V gave up 3 bases and J gave up 6 bases, with 12 bases separating them. The CDR3 sequence: CASSYGGGDEKLFF. CDR3 in DNA: TGCGCCAGCAGCTACGGGGGAGGCGATGAAAAACTGTTTTTT.

The count of this clone is one. The chain is built from TRBV2 and TRBJ2-1, with D uncertain. The V end was cut by 2 bases, the J end by 7 bases, with 12 bases between. The germline CDR1 and CDR2 sequences are SNHLY and FYNNEI. CDR3 size: 14 residues. CDR3 protein: CASSENPVGNEQFF. The CDR3, as DNA: TGTGCCAGCAGTGAAAATCCAGTCGGGAATGAGCAGTTCTTC.

The chain is built from TRBV12-3 or TRBV12-4 and TRBJ1-1; D uncertain. Trimming pared 6 bases from V and 2 bases from J, leaving 10 bases between. The CDR3 covers 13 residues. The CDR3 coding sequence is TGTGCCAGCAGATTAAACTTTAACACTGAAGCTTTCTTT. Its translation is CASRLNFNTEAFF.

CDR3 in DNA: TGTGCCAGCAGTCTAGCGGGGGCCTCCTACGAGCAGTACTTC. It codes for CASSLAGASYEQYF. The V gene is TRBV6-5, the J gene TRBJ2-7; TRBD2 matches 10 bases. Germline CDR1 MNHEY, CDR2 SVGAGI. V lost 5 bases, J lost 0 bases, and 1 base stayed unmatched. This CDR3 has 14 amino acids.

The gene calls are TRBV18 and TRBJ2-1; the match to TRBD2 covers 8 bases. After removal of 3 bases from V and 7 bases from J, the junction contained 8 bases not matched to a gene. CDR1 and CDR2 from the germline V gene are KGHSH and LQKENI. CDR3 length: 15 residues. The CDR3 region is CASSPTGLVRNEQFF. The CDR3 bases are TGTGCCAGCTCACCGACGGGACTAGTACGAAATGAGCAGTTCTTC.

V usage is TRBV4-1 and J usage is TRBJ1-2; 7 bases are a match to TRBD1. V dropped 1 base and J dropped 2; count of bases not matched to a gene: 4. Germline assignment: CDR1 MGHRA and CDR2 YSYEKL. The CDR3 is 15 amino acids. In nucleotides, the CDR3 is TGCGCCAGCAGCCAAGTAGGGGGCAAGAACTATGGCTACACCTTC. Protein sequence: CASSQVGGKNYGYTF.

The V call is TRBV30, the J call TRBJ1-1, with D perhaps TRBD1 (5 bases). This CDR3 is built from 15 residues. CDR1 is GTSNPN and CDR2 is SVGIG in the germline V gene (reference sequence). Deletions cut 7 bases from V and 0 bases from J, with 18 bases between. In DNA form, the CDR3 reads TGTGCCTCCACCCGACAGCGCCTGATGAACACTGAAGCTTTCTTT. This gives the protein CASTRQRLMNTEAFF.

The gene calls are TRBV9 and TRBJ1-6; maybe TRBD1 (5 bases). The length of the CDR3 is 12 residues. The V and J ends lost 3 bases and 7 bases respectively, with 5 bases between them. Looked up from germline, CDR1 is SGDLS and CDR2 is YYNGEE. The CDR3: CASSGQNSPLHF. CDR3 in DNA: TGTGCCAGCAGCGGACAGAATTCACCCCTCCACTTT. The whole variable domain, filled in from reference TRBV9 and TRBJ1-6, reads DSGVTQTPKHLITATGQRVTLRCSPRSGDLSVYWYQQSLDQGLQFLIQYYNGEERAKGNILERFSAQQFPDLHSELNLSSLELGDSALYFCASSGQNSPLHFGNGTRLTVT.

This chain joins TRBV7-2 and TRBJ2-1, with 8 bases lining up with TRBD2. Germline V gives CDR1 SGHTA, CDR2 FQGNSA. Trimming took 2 bases from V and 8 from J; bases not matched to a gene: 11. The CDR3 has 16 residues. Written as DNA, the CDR3 is TGTGCCAGCAGCTTATATTCTGGACTAGCCTTCGATGAGCAGTTCTTC. Protein sequence: CASSLYSGLAFDEQFF. The whole variable domain, remainder taken from reference TRBV7-2 and TRBJ2-1, is GAGVSQSPSNKVTEKGKDVELRCDPISGHTALYWYRQSLGQGLEFLIYFQGNSAPDKSGLPSDRFSAERTGGSVSTLTIQRTQQEDSAVYLCASSLYSGLAFDEQFFGPGTRLTVL.

This chain joins TRBV30 and TRBJ1-5, with D tentatively TRBD1 (5 bases). V gave up 2 bases and J gave up 2 bases, with 7 bases separating them. The CDR3 is 13 amino acids. Germline V gene sequence: CDR1 GTSNPN, CDR2 SVGIG (reference sequence). Written as DNA, the CDR3 is TGTGCCTGGAGTCCGGGGGGCAATCAGCCCCAGCATTTT. Translation: CAWSPGGNQPQHF.

The CDR3 sequence is CASTSPAYEQYF. CDR3 bases: TGTGCCAGCACGAGTCCTGCCTACGAGCAGTACTTC. This rearrangement joins TRBV28 to TRBJ2-7; D is undetermined. CDR1 is MDHEN and CDR2 is SYDVKM in the germline V gene. This CDR3 comprises 12 residues. V lost 7 bases to trimming and J lost 2 bases, with 9 bases between them.

J is TRBJ1-2 and V is TRBV29-1; D remains ambiguous. V was clipped by 4 bases and J by 4 bases, with 16 bases between them. Germline CDR1 and CDR2: SQVTM and ANQGSEA. This CDR3 region has 14 residues. The CDR3: CSVVLSGLPYGYTF. The CDR3 DNA is TGCAGCGTTGTTTTAAGCGGCTTACCCTATGGCTACACCTTC. Variable domain in full (rest from reference TRBV29-1 and TRBJ1-2): SAVISQKPSRDICQRGTSLTIQCQVDSQVTMMFWYRQQPGQSLTLIATANQGSEATYESGFVIDKFPISRPNLTFSTLTVSNMSPEDSSIYLCSVVLSGLPYGYTFGSGTRLTVV.

V and J are TRBV10-3 and TRBJ1-1; D may be TRBD1 (5 bases). Germline V gene lookup returns CDR1 ENHRY and CDR2 SYGVKD. CDR3 length equals 13 residues. V lost 10 bases and J lost 4, with 16 bases in between. This CDR3 reads CASGGTEGTEAFF. CDR3 nucleotide sequence: TGTGCCAGCGGAGGGACCGAGGGCACTGAAGCTTTCTTT.

V is TRBV28 and J is TRBJ1-6; TRBD1 is a possible D gene (6 bases). Germline CDR1 reads MDHEN; CDR2 reads SYDVKM. V lost 7 bases, J lost 7 bases, and 11 bases lay in between. This CDR3 is 13 amino acids long. This CDR3 reads CASIWGPNSPLHF. The CDR3, as DNA: TGTGCCAGCATTTGGGGGCCCAATTCACCCCTCCACTTT.

The genes are TRBV28 and TRBJ1-1, with 7 bases lining up with TRBD1. The length of the CDR3 is 13 residues. V trimming: 11 bases; J trimming: 1 base; junction bases outside the gene matches: 7. Looked up from germline, CDR1 is MDHEN and CDR2 is SYDVKM. CDR3 loop: CAWNRGRNTEAFF. The DNA of the CDR3 is TGTGCCTGGAACAGGGGACGGAACACTGAAGCTTTCTTT.

The chain is built from TRBV7-2 and TRBJ1-2; TRBD1 aligns across 9 bases. Germline values: CDR1 SGHTA, CDR2 FQGNSA. This CDR3 is built from 16 residues. V trimming: 0 bases; J trimming: 4 bases; junction bases outside the gene matches: 6. CDR3 DNA: TGTGCCAGCAGCTTAGCGATGGGACAGGGAATCTATGGCTACACCTTC. Translation: CASSLAMGQGIYGYTF.

This rearrangement joins TRBV10-1 to TRBJ1-3; 8 bases are a match to TRBD1. The trim removed 8 bases at V and 8 bases at J, leaving 11 bases unmatched. Germline V gene sequence: CDR1 WNHNN, CDR2 SYGVQD (reference sequence). The CDR3 is 14 residues long. CDR3 in amino acids: CASARDRQSYTIYF. CDR3 nucleotide sequence: TGCGCCAGCGCGCGGGACAGGCAATCGTACACCATATATTTT.

This clone was recorded many times. This rearrangement joins TRBV2 to TRBJ1-3; D uncertain. The CDR3 consists of 12 residues. Germline assignment: CDR1 SNHLY and CDR2 FYNNEI. The ends were cut back, 6 bases at V and 4 bases at J, with 7 bases in the middle. CDR3 nucleotides: TGTGCCAGCAGCCTAGTCGGAAACACCATATATTTT. It codes for CASSLVGNTIYF.

The CDR3 region is CAINQDYGYTF. CDR3 DNA sequence: TGTGCCATCAATCAGGACTATGGCTACACCTTC. The chain uses TRBV10-3 and TRBJ1-2; D is ambiguous. Per the germline V gene, CDR1 is ENHRY and CDR2 is SYGVKD. The V and J ends lost 7 bases and 3 bases respectively, with 6 bases between them. The CDR3 consists of 11 residues.

This chain uses TRBV27 with TRBJ2-7; 13 nucleotides line up with TRBD2. Germline lookup yields CDR1 MNHEY and CDR2 SMNVEV (reference sequence). CDR3 length: 15 residues. V lost 4 bases and J lost 3; bases outside the gene matches: 3. DNA for the CDR3: TGTGCCAGCAGTTCGGGGACTAGCGGGAACTACGAGCAGTACTTC. This codes for CASSSGTSGNYEQYF.

The chain uses TRBV7-9 and TRBJ1-2, with D unresolved. The V gene's germline CDR1 is SEHNR and CDR2 FQNEAQ (reference sequence). The CDR3 has 14 residues. Trimming cost V 7 bases and J 2 bases, with 14 bases left between them. The CDR3 DNA is TGTGCCAGCATCGTAGCCGGCGGGAACTATGGCTACACCTTC. Protein product: CASIVAGGNYGYTF.

The chain uses TRBV10-3 and TRBJ1-2; D not resolved. The CDR3 runs to 14 residues. Between the trimmed V and J ends, which lost 3 bases and 6 bases, there was a span of 14 bases. Germline values: CDR1 ENHRY, CDR2 SYGVKD. DNA for the CDR3: TGTGCCATCAGTGACCCAGCCAGCGGTCATGGCTACACCTTC. Translating gives CAISDPASGHGYTF.

The V and J genes are TRBV12-3 or TRBV12-4 and TRBJ2-7; a weak D match, TRBD2 (5 bases). V was cut by 7 bases and J by 7 bases, with 17 bases left in between. This CDR3 comprises 13 residues. The CDR3 is CASTLGRLGEQYF. In nucleotides, the CDR3 is TGTGCCAGCACTCTTGGGAGACTTGGGGAGCAGTACTTC.